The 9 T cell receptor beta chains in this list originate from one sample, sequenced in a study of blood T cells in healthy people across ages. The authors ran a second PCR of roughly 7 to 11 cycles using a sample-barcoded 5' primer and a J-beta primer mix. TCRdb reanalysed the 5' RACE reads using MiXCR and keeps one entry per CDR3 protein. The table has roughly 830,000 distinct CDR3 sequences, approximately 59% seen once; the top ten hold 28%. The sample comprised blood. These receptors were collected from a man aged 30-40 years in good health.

The CDR3 is CASRTSGGAIETQYF. CDR3 nucleotide sequence: TGTGCCAGCAGGACTAGCGGGGGGGCCATAGAGACCCAGTACTTC. V is TRBV3-1 and J is TRBJ2-5; TRBD2 matches at 14 bases. The length of the CDR3 is 15 residues. CDR1 is LGHDT and CDR2 is YNNKEL in the germline V gene (reference sequence). J lost 4 bases, V lost 6 bases, and 4 bases had no gene match.

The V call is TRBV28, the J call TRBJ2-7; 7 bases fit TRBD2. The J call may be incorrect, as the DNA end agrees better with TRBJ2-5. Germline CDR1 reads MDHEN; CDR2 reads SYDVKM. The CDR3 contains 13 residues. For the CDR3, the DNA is TGTGCCAGCGGTGGATTTAGCGGGGAGACCCAGTACTTC. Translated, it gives CASGGFSGETQYF.

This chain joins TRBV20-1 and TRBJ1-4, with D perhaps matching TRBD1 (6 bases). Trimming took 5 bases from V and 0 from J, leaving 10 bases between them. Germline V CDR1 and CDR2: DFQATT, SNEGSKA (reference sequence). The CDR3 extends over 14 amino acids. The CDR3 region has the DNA TGCAGTGCTGGACCAGGGGCAACTAATGAAAAACTGTTTTTT. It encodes CSAGPGATNEKLFF.

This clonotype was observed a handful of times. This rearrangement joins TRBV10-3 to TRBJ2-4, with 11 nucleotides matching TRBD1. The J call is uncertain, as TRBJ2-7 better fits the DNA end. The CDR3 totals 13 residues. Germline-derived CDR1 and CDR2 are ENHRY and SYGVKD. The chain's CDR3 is CAIRGQGGNEQYF. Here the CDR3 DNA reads TGTGCCATCAGGGGACAGGGGGGCAACGAGCAGTACTTC.

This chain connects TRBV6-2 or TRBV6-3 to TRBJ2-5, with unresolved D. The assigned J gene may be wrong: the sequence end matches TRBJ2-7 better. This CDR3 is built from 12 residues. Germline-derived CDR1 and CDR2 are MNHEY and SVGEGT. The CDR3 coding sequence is TGTGCCACCCGGTCCAATTCCTACGAGCAGTACTTC. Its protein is CATRSNSYEQYF.

The CDR3, as DNA: TGTGCCAGCAGTTACAAGAAGCGGGGGGCCTGGTTTTACAATGAGCAGTTCTTC. Residues: CASSYKKRGAWFYNEQFF. The chain recombines TRBV6-2 or TRBV6-3 with TRBJ2-1; 9 nucleotides align to TRBD2. The germline V gene encodes CDR1 MNHEY and CDR2 SVGEGT. The CDR3 runs 18 residues. V lost 2 bases and J lost 4; bases outside the gene matches: 12.

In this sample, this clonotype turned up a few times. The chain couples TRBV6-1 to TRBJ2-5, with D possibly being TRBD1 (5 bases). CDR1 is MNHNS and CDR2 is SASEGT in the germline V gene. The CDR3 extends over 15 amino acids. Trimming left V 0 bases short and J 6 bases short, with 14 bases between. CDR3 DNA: TGTGCCAGCAGTGAAGCAGGGGCAGGGATAAAGACCCAGTACTTC. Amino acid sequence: CASSEAGAGIKTQYF.

For the CDR3, the DNA is TGTGCCAGCAGTGAGTCTCGCGGGGGGTCCCAAGAGACCCAGTACTTC. Translation gives CASSESRGGSQETQYF. The rearrangement joins TRBV2 to TRBJ2-5, with 8 positions matching TRBD2. Losses at the gene ends were 3 bases for V and 1 base for J; bases not matched to a gene: 7. Germline-derived CDR1 and CDR2 are SNHLY and FYNNEI. The CDR3 is 16 amino acids. Full variable domain (remainder filled in from reference TRBV2 and TRBJ2-5): EPEVTQTPSHQVTQMGQEVILRCVPISNHLYFYWYRQILGQKVEFLVSFYNNEISEKSEIFDDQFSVERPDGSNFTLKIRSTKLEDSAMYFCASSESRGGSQETQYFGPGTRLLVL.

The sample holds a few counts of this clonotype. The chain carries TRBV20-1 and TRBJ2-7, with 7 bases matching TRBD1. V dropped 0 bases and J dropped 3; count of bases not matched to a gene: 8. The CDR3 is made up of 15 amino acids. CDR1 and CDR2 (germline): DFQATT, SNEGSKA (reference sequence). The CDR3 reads CSARESGGWGYEQYF. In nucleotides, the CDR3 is TGCAGTGCTAGAGAGTCAGGGGGATGGGGCTACGAGCAGTACTTC.